This T cell receptor beta chain emerged from a study of blood T cells in healthy people across ages. Germline V gene lookup returns CDR1 SQVTM and CDR2 ANQGSEA. Unmatched junction bases numbered 8, after V lost 4 bases and J lost 3 bases. The CDR3 totals 14 residues. PCR was performed a second time for about 7 to 11 cycles using a sample-barcoded 5' primer and a J-beta primer mix. TCRdb processed the 5' RACE reads anew with MiXCR; each CDR3 protein has one entry. The table has more than 1.4 million distinct CDR3 sequences, about 40% seen once. This clonotype was seen more than once but under ten times. At least 5.5 micrograms of total RNA were extracted per sample.

The chain couples TRBV29-1 to TRBJ2-7; TRBD2 aligns across 8 bases. The sequenced sample consisted of blood. The clonotype comes from a woman under 30 in good health. This CDR3 reads CSVAPRGGIYEQYF. CDR3 DNA sequence: TGCAGCGTTGCCCCCCGGGGGGGGATCTACGAGCAGTACTTC.